This entry lists 9 T cell receptor beta chains sequenced from one sample in a study of blood T cell repertoires in COVID-19. Method: immunoSEQ multiplex PCR; TCRdb's copy keeps in-frame clones and lacks some. Of 250,000 to 350,000 clones listed, about nine tenths are singletons. Sequenced material: peripheral blood. All receptors come from a woman between 40 and 50 years old who had recovered from COVID-19.

The V gene is TRBV2, the J gene TRBJ2-1, with 14 nucleotides matching TRBD2. The germline V gene encodes CDR1 SNHLY and CDR2 FYNNEI. The V gene end was trimmed by 6 bases and the J gene end by 8 bases; junction bases not matched to a gene: 18. The CDR3 consists of 19 residues. The CDR3 loop is CASRGVRGLAGGREDEQFF. CDR3 coding DNA: TGTGCCAGCAGGGGCGTCAGAGGACTAGCGGGAGGCCGCGAGGATGAGCAGTTCTTC. Combining the CDR3 with reference TRBV2 and TRBJ2-1 gives the whole variable domain EPEVTQTPSHQVTQMGQEVILRCVPISNHLYFYWYRQILGQKVEFLVSFYNNEISEKSEIFDDQFSVERPDGSNFTLKIRSTKLEDSAMYFCASRGVRGLAGGREDEQFFGPGTRLTVL.

CDR3 coding DNA: TGCGCCAGCAGCCGCTCAGGCTCCGATACGCAGTATTTT. It is translated as CASSRSGSDTQYF. The V call is TRBV5-1, the J call TRBJ2-3; no clear D. Germline CDR1 and CDR2: SGHRS and YFSETQ. With 4 bases removed from V and 6 bases from J, the gap between germline ends came to 12 bases. CDR3 length: 13 amino acids.

The chain has TRBV7-9 and TRBJ2-5; TRBD2 agrees at 13 bases. Germline loops: CDR1 SEHNR, CDR2 FQNEAQ (reference sequence). With 5 bases clipped from V and 4 bases from J, the junction kept 7 bases outside the gene matches. CDR3 length: 16 amino acids. The CDR3, as DNA: TGTGCCAGCAGCCTAGGACTAGCGGGAGTTTCAGAGACCCAGTACTTC. Its translation is CASSLGLAGVSETQYF.

V usage is TRBV27 and J usage is TRBJ2-3; 7 bases match TRBD2. Trimming removed 5 bases from V and 0 bases from J; junction bases left unmatched: 17. Per the germline V gene, CDR1 is MNHEY and CDR2 is SMNVEV (reference sequence). The CDR3 covers 19 residues. The DNA for the CDR3 is TGTGCCAGCAGTCCCGCCCTGGCGGGAGAGGATACTAGCACAGATACGCAGTATTTT. Protein sequence: CASSPALAGEDTSTDTQYF.

In its sample, this clone was seen once. The rearrangement joins TRBV18 to TRBJ1-3, with D maybe TRBD1 (5 bases). The CDR3 runs to 15 residues. Germline CDR1 reads KGHSH; CDR2 reads LQKENI. Trimming stripped 3 bases from V and 0 bases from J, with 9 bases between. The CDR3 sequence: CASSPGLNSGNTIYF. The CDR3, as DNA: TGTGCCAGCTCACCGGGACTGAACTCTGGAAACACCATATATTTT. The variable domain in full, with the rest retrieved from reference TRBV18 and TRBJ1-3, is NAGVMQNPRHLVRRRGQEARLRCSPMKGHSHVYWYRQLPEEGLKFMVYLQKENIIDESGMPKERFSAEFPKEGPSILRIQQVVRGDSAAYFCASSPGLNSGNTIYFGEGSWLTVV.

The V gene is TRBV13, the J gene TRBJ1-1; TRBD1 matches 10 bases. Per the germline V gene, CDR1 is PRHDT and CDR2 is FYEKMQ (reference sequence). This CDR3 is 15 amino acids long. V shed 5 bases and J 6 bases; nucleotides not matched to a gene: 9. CDR3 protein: CASSLWDRGRAEAFF. CDR3 DNA sequence: TGTGCCAGCAGCCTGTGGGACAGGGGAAGGGCTGAAGCTTTCTTT.

This sequence joins TRBV15 and TRBJ2-1; TRBD2 agrees at 10 bases. Germline V lookup: CDR1 LNHNV, CDR2 YYDKDF (reference sequence). J was trimmed by 4 bases and V by 0 bases; bases with no gene match: 3. The CDR3 spans 16 residues. The CDR3 protein is CATSRDQLAGYNEQFF. CDR3 coding DNA: TGTGCCACCAGCAGAGATCAACTAGCGGGGTACAATGAGCAGTTCTTC.

The rearrangement joins TRBV24-1 to TRBJ1-2; 10 bases agree with TRBD1. V dropped 5 bases and J dropped 7; count of bases not matched to a gene: 0. This CDR3 contains 12 residues. Germline V lookup: CDR1 KGHDR, CDR2 SFDVKD. CDR3 loop: CATSGDRGGYTF. CDR3 nucleotides: TGTGCCACCAGTGGGGACAGGGGTGGCTACACCTTC.

The genes are TRBV2 and TRBJ1-3; D remains unclear. Trimming left V 7 bases short and J 0 bases short, with 10 bases between. Germline V gene sequence: CDR1 SNHLY, CDR2 FYNNEI. There are 14 residues in the CDR3. In nucleotides, the CDR3 is TGTGCCAGCAACCACAGAGCCTCTGGAAACACCATATATTTT. As protein: CASNHRASGNTIYF. The full variable domain, its missing parts supplied by reference TRBV2 and TRBJ1-3, is EPEVTQTPSHQVTQMGQEVILRCVPISNHLYFYWYRQILGQKVEFLVSFYNNEISEKSEIFDDQFSVERPDGSNFTLKIRSTKLEDSAMYFCASNHRASGNTIYFGEGSWLTVV.